Listed here is a single TCR beta chain. Which antigen it targets is not known. Base qualities are missing; no much larger clone stands one base away. The V and J ends are trimmed by 6 bases and 4 bases, leaving 12 bases between them. The CDR3 measures 14 amino acids from cysteine to phenylalanine. Only CDR3 DNA is held: 42 bases, read in frame from base 1. CDR1 LNHDA and CDR2 SQIVND were looked up in the germline V gene (reference sequence). Whole blood was collected in K2EDTA tubes by collaborating institutions according to the institutions' own protocols. Collaborator samples were shipped for TCRbeta analysis as frozen whole blood, isolated PBMCs, or DNA extracted from either sample type. The immunoSEQ Assay, a bias-controlled multiplex PCR, was used to amplify TCRbeta CDR3 regions from genomic DNA. The study's processing was this. The number of nucleated cells in each sample was estimated from the amplification of reference gene primers within the assay. To quantify the absolute abundance of each unique TCRbeta CDR3 rearrangement, sequence reads were collapsed and filtered. Productive Simpson clonality was computed per sample as the square root of Simpson's diversity index over productive rearrangements. TCRdb retrieved this table from immuneACCESS and kept in-frame rearrangements only. Not all clones are present; in checked studies, unresolved V genes account for under half, and no reason is known for the remainder. The DNA gave D and trimming, while V, J and clone size come from that table. Within this sample are over 100,000 clones, with 75% to 90% of them counted one time only. Of the sample, roughly 8.2% falls within the top ten clones.

The data were obtained in a study of blood T cell repertoires in COVID-19 (dated by TCRdb to 2020 to 2021). About the investigation overall: Samples from collaborators originated in the United States, Italy and Spain and spanned both the acute and convalescent phases of COVID-19. Deeply sampled blood TCRbeta repertoires from subjects exposed to, actively infected with, or recovered from COVID-19 were included in the dataset. The material from the prospective study consisted of cDNA or gDNA derived from T cells, B-cell-depleted T cells, or PBMCs. A freely available public database, intended as a resource for researchers studying the immune response to SARS-CoV-2, is where the repertoires were released. The samples were drawn from the first 160 participants of the ongoing ImmuneRACE study and from 950 to 1,500 subjects provided by 6 global collaborators. Sample metadata almost always included a de-identified subject ID, COVID-19 status, age in years and sex. Where available, HLA class I and class II types were taken from metadata supplied by the sample provider and were not determined by assay-based typing. Study-level results and caveats: How much clinical and demographic metadata was included differed by source and by participant, and the metadata was provided uncurated.

The V and J segments used are TRBV19 and TRBJ2-2, and perhaps TRBD1 as D gene, on 6 matching bases. Sequenced sample: peripheral blood. The clonotype originates from a man in his 70s with acute or convalescent COVID-19. The CDR3 amino acid sequence is: CASRGQGFTGELFF. The base sequence is TGTGCCAGTAGGGGGCAGGGGTTCACCGGGGAGCTGTTTTTT. Here the CDR3 is joined to the reference TRBV19 and TRBJ2-2 genes, and the full variable domain is: DGGITQSPKYLFRKEGQNVTLSCEQNLNHDAMYWYRQDPGQGLRLIYYSQIVNDFQKGDIAEGYSVSREKKESFPLTVTSAQKNPTAFYLCASRGQGFTGELFFGEGSRLTVL.